This entry lists 6 T cell receptor beta chains sequenced from one sample in a study of blood T cell repertoires in COVID-19. Libraries were prepared by immunoSEQ multiplex PCR; TCRdb keeps only in-frame clonotypes and omits some of them. The sample comprises about 290,000 clones, approximately 80% of which are singletons, and around 4% rests with the top ten. The specimen was peripheral blood. These receptor sequences come from a woman in her forties or fifties with active or convalescent COVID-19.

The chain joins TRBV2 to TRBJ1-2; 11 bases agree with TRBD1. This CDR3 is 15 amino acids long. The V gene end was trimmed by 5 bases and the J gene end by 6 bases; junction bases not matched to a gene: 8. Germline assignment: CDR1 SNHLY and CDR2 FYNNEI. In nucleotides, the CDR3 is TGTGCCAGCAGTTGGCGAGGGACAGGGGGAAATGGCTACACCTTC. This encodes CASSWRGTGGNGYTF.

The gene calls are TRBV6-2 or TRBV6-3 and TRBJ1-1; 8 positions agree with TRBD1. Germline-derived CDR1 and CDR2 are MNHEY and SVGEGT. Trimming removed 4 bases from V and 6 bases from J; junction bases left unmatched: 13. This CDR3 is 16 amino acids long. The CDR3 region has the DNA TGTGCCAGCAGTTTAACAGGGGGACGAACAAGGGCTGAAGCTTTCTTT. This sequence encodes CASSLTGGRTRAEAFF.

This chain links TRBV30 with TRBJ2-7; TRBD2 agrees at 14 bases. The CDR3 sequence is 17 residues long. Germline CDR1 reads GTSNPN; CDR2 reads SVGIG (reference sequence). With V trimmed by 5 bases and J by 1 base, 10 bases remained unmatched. The CDR3 coding sequence is TGTGCCTGGGGCCCGGGACTAGCGGGAGAGTGGTCCTACGAGCAGTACTTC. This gives the protein CAWGPGLAGEWSYEQYF.

The chain employs TRBV3-1 (or the pseudogene TRBV3-2) and TRBJ2-5; tentatively, D is TRBD2 (6 bases). Germline V lookup: CDR1 LGHDT, CDR2 YNNKEL (reference sequence). Trimming took off 4 bases at V and 5 bases at J, with 20 bases between the two ends. This CDR3 is 16 amino acids long. The CDR3 loop is CASSPRPGEPPETQYF. The CDR3 DNA follows: TGTGCCAGCAGCCCGCGACCGGGGGAGCCGCCCGAGACCCAGTACTTC.

J is TRBJ2-5 and V is TRBV2; 9 nucleotides align to TRBD1. This CDR3 is built from 15 residues. Germline V gives CDR1 SNHLY, CDR2 FYNNEI. V was pared by 4 bases and J by 1 base, with 4 bases of the junction left unmatched. CDR3 in amino acids: CASSAQGARQETQYF. CDR3 nucleotides: TGTGCCAGCAGTGCACAGGGGGCGCGCCAAGAGACCCAGTACTTC. The full variable domain, with the rest looked up from reference TRBV2 and TRBJ2-5, is EPEVTQTPSHQVTQMGQEVILRCVPISNHLYFYWYRQILGQKVEFLVSFYNNEISEKSEIFDDQFSVERPDGSNFTLKIRSTKLEDSAMYFCASSAQGARQETQYFGPGTRLLVL.

CDR3 coding DNA: TGCGCCAGCAGCTTGAATGCGGGGGGCTACGAGCAGTACTTC. Amino acid sequence: CASSLNAGGYEQYF. The rearrangement uses TRBV5-1 and TRBJ2-7; 8 bases line up with TRBD2. The V gene end was trimmed by 1 base and the J gene end by 3 bases; junction bases not matched to a gene: 3. Germline CDR1 is SGHRS and CDR2 is YFSETQ. This CDR3 has 14 amino acids.